This section outlines one T cell receptor (beta chain) sequence together with its context. Its recognized antigen is unknown. One base away there is no much larger clone; base qualities are not given. Donors were healthy HIV-negative adults with no recently reported acute infections or vaccinations. Every donor was a Caucasian adult residing in Nashville, Tennessee, USA. CD4+ T cells were enriched by magnetic negative selection, after which naive cells were positively selected on CD45RA and the negative fraction was taken as the memory subset. After blood collection by leukapheresis, PBMCs were isolated using Ficoll-Histopaque density gradient centrifugation and then cryopreserved in the vapor phase of liquid nitrogen. Analytical flow cytometry was used to check the purity and quantity of every magnetically sorted T cell population. Genomic DNA was isolated from each sorted fraction and quantified by UV absorbance on a Nanodrop 2000c.

These data belong to a study of shared clonotypes between healthy human individuals (dated by TCRdb to the early 2020s). Describing the broader study: The cohort included a few men and a couple of women between 18 and 49 years of age. Per donor, three plates each were used for CD4 naive and CD4 memory, two for CD8 naive, and one for CD8 memory. Blood TCR repertoires of about 5 healthy adults were deeply sequenced to estimate repertoire size and the extent of clonotype sharing between individuals. Libraries were prepared and TCR repertoires were sequenced by different laboratories using diverse techniques, in order to increase sequencing depth and limit assay-specific biases. Leukapheresis yielded between about 0.9 and 10 billion PBMCs per donor.

The CDR3 runs 16 amino acids, cysteine and phenylalanine included. Of all the DNA, just the CDR3 is kept, 48 bases in frame from base 1. V lost 5 bases and J lost 7 bases; the stretch between them is 22 bases long. In the germline V gene (reference sequence), CDR1 corresponds to LNHDA and CDR2 to SQIVND. Using the deep immunoSEQ assay, multiplex PCR amplified TCR CDR3 regions from genomic DNA. For each cell subset, the extracted genomic DNA was distributed evenly across all wells of several immunoSEQ 96-well plates, and each plate served as one replicate. For sorted subsets, each replicate PCR was loaded with about 200 ng genomic DNA, equivalent to 30,000 to 35,000 T cell genomes. The purified libraries were quantified using a Qubit 3.0 fluorometer, sized with a Bioanalyzer 2100, and then quantified again using the KAPA Library Quantification kit. A separate single-read 150-cycle Illumina NextSeq 550 flow cell was used to sequence each immunoSEQ 96-well plate. In the original analysis: Because the immunoSEQ output held only junctional sequences and lacked quality scores, the filtering could not match the filtering applied to full-length reads. To assign V/J genes and CDR3, sequences were annotated against IMGT germline references using PyIR, a Python wrapper for IgBLAST v1.9. Reads with weak V/J assignments (E-value above 1e-6), missing CDR3, stop codons, out-of-frame junctions, or ambiguous translated residues were removed. V3J clonotypes were defined as sequences sharing an identical inferred V gene, J gene, and CDR3 amino acid sequence. Percentage overlap between repertoires was computed as shared unique clonotypes divided by the size of the smaller repertoire. Three approaches were used to assess repertoire richness: RTK rarefaction, the Chao1 estimator, and Recon v2.1 estimates of unobserved clonotypes. Generation probabilities were computed with OLGA for all TCRbeta clonotypes obtained by the gDNA method from several donors. The clones in this table, taken by TCRdb from immuneACCESS, are in-frame only. Not every clone is retained; where verified, under half of the shortfall comes from an unresolved V gene, and the cause of the rest is unknown. V, J and clone size are taken as reported in that table, and D and trimming were inferred from the DNA itself. Recorded for this sample are under 2,500,000 clones; around 95% of them occurred a single time. Clones ranked in the top ten supply around 0.13% of the sample.

Findings and caveats that apply to the study as a whole: Only blood was sampled, and tissue TCR repertoires likely differ from those in blood. Higher generation probabilities were observed for clonotypes shared by all four sorted-subset donors than for non-shared clonotypes. Naive subsets generally had larger estimated clonotype richness than memory subsets. Incomplete sequencing was indicated by rarefaction of sorted-subset datasets, despite the large sequencing depth. Around 5.4% of naive CD4, 3.5% of naive CD8, around 2.3% of memory CD4, and 0.4% of memory CD8 clonotypes were shared across a handful of donors. The small number of donors limited the genetic and exposure-history diversity represented. Pairwise subsampling indicated that sequencing depth was expected to affect the degree of clonotype sharing among donors.

What was sequenced was naive CD4+ T cells sorted from blood. The cell subset or site label for this specimen denotes: CD45RA+ positively selected. The source is a man younger than 35 in good health. The chain employs TRBV19 and TRBJ2-3, and perhaps TRBD1 as D gene, on 7 matching bases. The DNA sequence reads TGTGCCAGTAGTTCAGTAGGGGGGACAGTAAGCTATACGCAGTATTTT. The encoded protein is CASSSVGGTVSYTQYF.